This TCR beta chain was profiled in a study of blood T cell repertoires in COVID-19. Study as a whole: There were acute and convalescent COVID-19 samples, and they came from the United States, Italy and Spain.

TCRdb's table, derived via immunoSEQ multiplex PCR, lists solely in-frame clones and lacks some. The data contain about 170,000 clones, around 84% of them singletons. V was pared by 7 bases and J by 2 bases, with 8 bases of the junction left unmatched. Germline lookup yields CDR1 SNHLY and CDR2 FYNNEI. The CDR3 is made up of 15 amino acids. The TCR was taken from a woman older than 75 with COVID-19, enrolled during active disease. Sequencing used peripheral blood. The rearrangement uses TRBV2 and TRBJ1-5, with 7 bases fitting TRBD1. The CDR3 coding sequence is TGTGCCAGCATAAGAGACCAGGGGGGCAATCAGCCCCAGCATTTT. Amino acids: CASIRDQGGNQPQHF. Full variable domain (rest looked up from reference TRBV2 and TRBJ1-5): EPEVTQTPSHQVTQMGQEVILRCVPISNHLYFYWYRQILGQKVEFLVSFYNNEISEKSEIFDDQFSVERPDGSNFTLKIRSTKLEDSAMYFCASIRDQGGNQPQHFGDGTRLSIL.